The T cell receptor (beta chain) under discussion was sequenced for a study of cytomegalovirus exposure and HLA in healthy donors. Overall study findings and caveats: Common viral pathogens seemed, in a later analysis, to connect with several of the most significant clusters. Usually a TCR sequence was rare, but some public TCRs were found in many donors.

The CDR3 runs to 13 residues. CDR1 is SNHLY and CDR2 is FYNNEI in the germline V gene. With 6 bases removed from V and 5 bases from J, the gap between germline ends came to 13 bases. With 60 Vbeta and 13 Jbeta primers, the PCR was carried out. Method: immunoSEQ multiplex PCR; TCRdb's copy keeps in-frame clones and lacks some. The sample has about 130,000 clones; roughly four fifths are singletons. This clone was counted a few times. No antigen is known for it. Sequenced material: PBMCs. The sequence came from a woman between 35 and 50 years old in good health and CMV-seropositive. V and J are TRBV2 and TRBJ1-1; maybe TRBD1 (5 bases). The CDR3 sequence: CASRPQGGTEAFF. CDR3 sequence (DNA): TGTGCCAGCAGGCCCCAGGGAGGGACTGAAGCTTTCTTT.